This TCR beta chain is drawn from a study of patients and donors after allogeneic stem cell transplantation. This clonotype was found a few times. TCRdb re-called the RT-PCR reads through MiXCR, storing one row per CDR3 protein. Of roughly 230,000 distinct CDR3 sequences listed, approximately 14% are singletons. The clonotype originates from a human donor who was either an allogeneic HSCT recipient or a stem cell or donor lymphocyte infusion donor (not recorded which). It is not recorded whose cells these are; they may come from a transplant donor. The sequencing input was blood, either unsorted or a sorted T cell fraction (not recorded which).

Here the CDR3 DNA reads TGTGCCAGCAGCCTAGGGTGGACAGCAGATACGCAGTATTTT. Translation gives CASSLGWTADTQYF. The genes are TRBV9 and TRBJ2-3; D possibly corresponds to TRBD1 (6 bases). This CDR3 is built from 14 residues. Trimming took off 4 bases at V and 4 bases at J, with 13 bases between the two ends. CDR1 and CDR2 (germline): SGDLS, YYNGEE.